This entry lists 3 T cell receptor delta chains sequenced from one sample in a study of Vδ1+ human thymocytes. Findings and caveats of the study: Thymic TRG and TRD repertoires appeared highly polyclonal, with Gaussian CDR3 length distributions.

Extracted RNA was reverse transcribed into cDNA. Multiplex PCR used pooled V-gene forward primers and a constant-region reverse primer to amplify CDR3s. TCRdb fed the multiplex PCR reads to CATT. Of 70,000 or so delta-chain clones in the sample, roughly a third were seen once. For these TCRs, the target antigens are not known. The sample taken for sequencing was Vdelta1+ gamma-delta thymocytes from the thymus. Specified subset: FACS-sorted CD3+ TCRalphabeta- TCRVdelta1+ TCRVdelta2- thymocytes. All receptors derive from a boy younger than two who had congenital heart surgery.

This clone was counted only a few times. This chain uses TRDV1 with TRDJ1; 8 bases align to TRDD3. Germline CDR1 and CDR2: TSWWSYY and QGS. The J segment lost 0 bases and the V segment lost 3 bases, leaving 15 bases of the junction unmatched. The CDR3 sequence is 19 residues long. The DNA for the CDR3 is TGTGCTCTTGGGGATTCCCGATACTGGGGGGTGCCTTACACCGATAAACTCATCTTT. This codes for CALGDSRYWGVPYTDKLIF.

The chain combines TRDV1 with TRDJ1, with D possibly TRDD2 on 6 matching bases. The V and J ends lost 1 base and 4 bases respectively, with 19 bases between them. CDR1 and CDR2 from the germline V gene are TSWWSYY and QGS. The CDR3 runs 17 residues. The CDR3 DNA is TGTGCTCTTGGGGAACCTTCCTCTAGGGCGGTGAGCGATAAACTCATCTTT. Protein product: CALGEPSSRAVSDKLIF.

This clone occurred a few times. This chain connects TRDV1 to TRDJ1; 10 nucleotides agree with TRDD3. With V trimmed by 5 bases and J by 1 base, 16 bases remained unmatched. CDR1 and CDR2 (germline): TSWWSYY, QGS. The CDR3 is 19 residues long. The CDR3 loop reads CALGPNHSYNWGITDKLIF. DNA of the CDR3: TGTGCTCTTGGGCCTAACCATTCCTACAACTGGGGGATCACCGATAAACTCATCTTT.